These T cell receptor beta chains were read from a single sample in a study of T cells in Graves' hyperthyroidism and ophthalmopathy. Each CDR3 protein gets one entry after TCRdb re-called the multiplex PCR reads with MiXCR. The sample carries around 500,000 distinct CDR3 sequences, roughly 15% recorded once. Specimen: blood. These receptors were obtained from a woman in her 40s with Graves' hyperthyroidism. Both conserved end residues are part of each CDR3. A D gene is named only where the DNA matches it firmly. The listing skips clone size in some rows; elsewhere it reads once, few, many or a size class.

v_gene	j_gene	abundance	d_gene	CDR3nt	CDR3aa
TRBV6-1	TRBJ2-5	.	.	TGTGCCAGCAGTGATCTGAGGGGGTTCCAAGAGACCCAGTACTTC	CASSDLRGFQETQYF
TRBV7-9	TRBJ1-3	.	.	TGTGCCAGCAGCTTAGTGCAGGCAAACTCTGGAAACACCATATATTTT	CASSLVQANSGNTIYF
TRBV28	TRBJ2-3	many	TRBD2	TGTGCCAGCACCCCATCTCGGCCCGGGACTAGCGGGAGTACAGATACGCAGTATTTT	CASTPSRPGTSGSTDTQYF
TRBV2	TRBJ1-2	many	.	TGTGCCAGCAGTGGAACGCAATGGCAAAACTATGGCTACACCTTC	CASSGTQWQNYGYTF
TRBV20-1	TRBJ2-2	.	.	TGCAGTGCTAGCTTTTTCAGGGCCGGGGAGACCGGGGAGCTGTTTTTT	CSASFFRAGETGELFF
TRBV7-2	TRBJ2-2	many	.	TGTGCCAGCAGCTTAGCAAGGGGAGATGTGTCCGGGGAGCTGTTTTTT	CASSLARGDVSGELFF
TRBV3-1	TRBJ2-2	many	.	TGTGCCAGCAGCCAACGAAATAGAAGCGTCAGCTGGGAGCTGTTTTTT	CASSQRNRSVSWELFF
TRBV7-9	TRBJ2-2	few	TRBD1	TGTGCCAGCAGCCACGGGACAGAGAACACCGGGGAGCTGTTTTTT	CASSHGTENTGELFF
TRBV7-9	TRBJ2-1	.	.	TGTGCCAGCAGCCCTGTGGAGGGGAGGGCTAGCGGAGGGGGTAATGAGCAGTTCTTC	CASSPVEGRASGGGNEQFF
TRBV12-3/TRBV12-4	TRBJ2-6	many	.	TGTGCCAGCAGTTTAGTGCCGGGGAGGAACTCTGGGGCCAACGTCCTGACTTTC	CASSLVPGRNSGANVLTF
TRBV6-1	TRBJ1-5	.	.	TGTGCCAGCATATCCGGTTGGGACAATCAGCCCCAGCATTTT	CASISGWDNQPQHF
TRBV19	TRBJ1-5	.	.	TGTGCCAGTAGTACTCAATCCGGGGGGGCAGGTCAGCCCCAGCATTTT	CASSTQSGGAGQPQHF
TRBV7-8	TRBJ1-3	.	.	TGTGCCAGCAGCTTAAGTTCGGGCAGGGGTGGAAACACCATATATTTT	CASSLSSGRGGNTIYF
TRBV7-8	TRBJ2-3	many	.	TGTGCCAGTGCGAAACGGTCCACAGATACGCAGTATTTT	CASAKRSTDTQYF
TRBV10-3	TRBJ1-3	few	.	TGTGCCATCAGTGACTGGGGGCATGGAAACACCATATATTTT	CAISDWGHGNTIYF
TRBV28	TRBJ2-7	many	.	TGTGCCAGCACCCGAGGGGTTTTCTACGAGCAGTACTTC	CASTRGVFYEQYF
TRBV6-1	TRBJ2-2	.	.	TGTGCCAGCAGTGAAAAGGGATCGAACACCGGGGAGCTGTTTTTT	CASSEKGSNTGELFF
TRBV6-2/TRBV6-3	TRBJ2-7	many	TRBD2	TGTGCCAGCAGTCCGACTAGCGGAGCCTACGAGCAGTACTTC	CASSPTSGAYEQYF
TRBV12-3/TRBV12-4	TRBJ2-5	many	.	TGTGCCAGCAGTTTCGGGGAAGAGGAGACCCAGTACTTC	CASSFGEEETQYF
TRBV19	TRBJ1-1	many	.	TGTGCCAGTAGCCCCTTGGAGGGAAAAATGGGCACTGAAGCTTTCTTT	CASSPLEGKMGTEAFF
TRBV28	TRBJ1-1	many	.	TGTGCCAGCAGTTTGAGTTTGACACAGGTATCTGAAGCTTTCTTT	CASSLSLTQVSEAFF
TRBV3-1	TRBJ2-7	many	.	TGTGCCAGCAGCTTTGATACAGCGGACTACGAGCAGTACTTC	CASSFDTADYEQYF
TRBV6-5	TRBJ1-6	few	.	TGTGCCAGCAGTTACGTTAGGAGCTCCTATAATTCACCCCTCCACTTT	CASSYVRSSYNSPLHF
TRBV29-1	TRBJ1-5	few	.	TGCAGCGTGTCGGGGGGTGGTCAGCCCCAGCATTTT	CSVSGGGQPQHF
TRBV20-1	TRBJ1-1	many	.	TGCAGTGCTAGGCTGACAGGTTTGGACACTGAAGCTTTCTTT	CSARLTGLDTEAFF
TRBV5-1	TRBJ2-7	.	TRBD2	TGCGCCAGCAGCTTCGGACTAGCGGGAGGGCCGAACGAGCAGTACTTC	CASSFGLAGGPNEQYF
TRBV11-2	TRBJ2-7	many	TRBD2	TGTGCCAGCAGCTCCGACAGTCCCATCTCAGGACTAGCGGGAGGAGAGCAGTACTTC	CASSSDSPISGLAGGEQYF
TRBV15	TRBJ2-3	.	TRBD2	TGTGCCACCAGCAGAGTAGCGGGTGGCACAGATACGCAGTATTTT	CATSRVAGGTDTQYF
TRBV27	TRBJ2-3	many	.	TGTGCCAGCAGTTCCCCTTTCGCAGATACGCAGTATTTT	CASSSPFADTQYF
TRBV9	TRBJ2-3	.	TRBD2	TGTGCCAGCAGCGAGGGTGGGACTAGCGGCACAGATACGCAGTATTTT	CASSEGGTSGTDTQYF
TRBV5-1	TRBJ2-1	.	.	TGCGCCAGCAGCTCCCGGGACAAAGGGGGGGCGGAGCGGTTCTTC	CASSSRDKGGAERFF
TRBV7-9	TRBJ1-5	few	.	TGTGCCAGCAGCTTGGGTTTAGGGGAGCCCCAGCATTTT	CASSLGLGEPQHF
TRBV6-1	TRBJ2-1	.	.	TGTGCCAGCCGAGTGAGCGGTATAGGGGTATTGGGAAATGAGCAGTTCTTC	CASRVSGIGVLGNEQFF
TRBV28	TRBJ2-4	few	TRBD1	TGTGCCAGCAGTCCCATGACAGGGGGGAGCATTCAGTACTTC	CASSPMTGGSIQYF
TRBV30	TRBJ2-1	many	.	TGTGCCTGGAGCGAGGACTCCCTCGATGAGCAGTTCTTC	CAWSEDSLDEQFF
TRBV11-2	TRBJ1-6	.	.	TGTGCCAGCAGCCCTTCCGGGACAAATAATTCACCCCTCCACTTT	CASSPSGTNNSPLHF
TRBV27	TRBJ2-1	.	.	TGTGCCAGCAGTTTATACGGGATCTACAATGAGCAGTTCTTC	CASSLYGIYNEQFF
TRBV6-6	TRBJ2-7	.	.	TGTGCCAGCAGTTACGGCAGCGGCTACGAGCAGTACTTC	CASSYGSGYEQYF
TRBV5-1	TRBJ2-3	many	.	TGCGCCAGCACCAGGGAAAAAGGCACAGATACGCAGTATTTT	CASTREKGTDTQYF
TRBV6-2/TRBV6-3	TRBJ1-5	.	.	TGTGCCAGCAGCTTTAGGGGTCGGAATAGCAATCAGCCCCAGCATTTT	CASSFRGRNSNQPQHF
TRBV25-1	TRBJ2-2	.	.	TGTGCCAGCAACGCCGGGCCCGGGGAGCTGTTTTTT	CASNAGPGELFF
TRBV7-2	TRBJ2-7	many	TRBD2	TGTGCCAGCAGCTTAGGGCCTAGCGGGATGTACGAGCAGTACTTC	CASSLGPSGMYEQYF
TRBV20-1	TRBJ2-1	many	TRBD2	TGCAGTGGACTAGCGGAGTACAATGAGCAGTTCTTC	CSGLAEYNEQFF
TRBV30	TRBJ2-1	many	TRBD2	TGTGCCTGGAGCAACGGACGGGGACTAGCGGGAAATGAGCAGTTCTTC	CAWSNGRGLAGNEQFF
TRBV7-6	TRBJ2-5	many	.	TGTGCCAGCAGCTTAATATATGGGGCCTGGGAGACCCAGTACTTC	CASSLIYGAWETQYF
TRBV7-3	TRBJ2-5	.	.	TGTGCCAGCAGCTTAAATGGAGGAGCGGAGATCCAGTACTTC	CASSLNGGAEIQYF
TRBV7-9	TRBJ1-1	many	.	TGTGCCAGCAGCTTCCTTGAGGGACAACCTCCCGCTTTCTTT	CASSFLEGQPPAFF
TRBV19	TRBJ2-7	once	.	TGTGCCAGTAGTATTACTCTTACCTACGAGCAGTACTTC	CASSITLTYEQYF
TRBV20-1	TRBJ2-1	many	TRBD2	TGCAGTGCTCTCCGCCTCACTAGCGGCTCCTACAATGAGCAGTTCTTC	CSALRLTSGSYNEQFF
TRBV4-2	TRBJ1-2	many	TRBD1	TGTGCCAGCAGCCAAGGACAGGGGCTCAGCTATGGCTACACCTTC	CASSQGQGLSYGYTF
TRBV12-3/TRBV12-4	TRBJ1-1	many	TRBD1	TGTGCCAGCAGAAAGACAGGGAGGGCTTTCTTT	CASRKTGRAFF
TRBV29-1	TRBJ2-1	.	.	TGCAGCGTAGCTAATATACAGGGCTCCTACAATGAGCAGTTCTTC	CSVANIQGSYNEQFF
TRBV20-1	TRBJ2-7	many	TRBD2	TGCAGTGCTTATCCGGGACTAGCGGGTACCTACGAGCAGTACTTC	CSAYPGLAGTYEQYF
TRBV12-3/TRBV12-4	TRBJ2-5	few	.	TGTGCCAGCACCTCCGGGTTACAAGAGACCCAGTACTTC	CASTSGLQETQYF
TRBV20-1	TRBJ2-7	many	TRBD1	TGCAGTGCGGGCCGGGACAGGGGACCGCAGTACTTC	CSAGRDRGPQYF